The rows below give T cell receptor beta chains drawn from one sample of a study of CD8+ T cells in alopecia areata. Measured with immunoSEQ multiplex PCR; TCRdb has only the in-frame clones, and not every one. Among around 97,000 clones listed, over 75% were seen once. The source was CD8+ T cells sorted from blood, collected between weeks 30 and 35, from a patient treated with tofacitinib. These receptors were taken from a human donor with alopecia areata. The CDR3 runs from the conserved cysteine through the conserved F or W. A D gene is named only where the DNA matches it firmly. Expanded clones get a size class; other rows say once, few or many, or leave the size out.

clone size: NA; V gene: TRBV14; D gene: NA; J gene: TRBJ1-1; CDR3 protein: CASSSTGSGAKAFF; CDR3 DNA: TGTGCCAGCAGCTCGACGGGGAGTGGGGCAAAAGCTTTCTTT
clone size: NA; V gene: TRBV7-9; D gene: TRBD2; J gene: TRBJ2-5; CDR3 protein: CASSFAGSGRRETQYF; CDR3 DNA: TGTGCCAGCAGCTTCGCCGGGAGCGGGAGGAGGGAGACCCAGTACTTC
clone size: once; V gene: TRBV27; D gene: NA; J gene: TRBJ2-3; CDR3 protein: CATHPAGQRLTDTQYF; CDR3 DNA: TGTGCCACCCATCCCGCGGGGCAGCGGTTAACAGATACGCAGTATTTT
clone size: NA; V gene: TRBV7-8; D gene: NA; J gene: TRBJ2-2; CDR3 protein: CASSLESTARDLIRNTGELFF; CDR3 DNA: TGTGCCAGCAGCTTAGAATCTACAGCAAGGGACCTTATAAGAAACACCGGGGAGCTGTTTTTT
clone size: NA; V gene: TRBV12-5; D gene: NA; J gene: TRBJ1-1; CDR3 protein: CASGSSRGGAWYTEAFF; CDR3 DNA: TGTGCTAGTGGATCCAGCCGGGGGGGCGCTTGGTACACTGAAGCTTTCTTT
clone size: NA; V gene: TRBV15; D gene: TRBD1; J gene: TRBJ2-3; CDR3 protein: CATSRDRGSTDTQYF; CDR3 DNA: TGTGCCACCAGCAGGGACAGGGGCTCGACAGATACGCAGTATTTT
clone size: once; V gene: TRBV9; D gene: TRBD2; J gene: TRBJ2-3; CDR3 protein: CASSEPRDYTSSTDTQYF; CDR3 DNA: TGTGCCAGCAGCGAGCCACGGGACTACACATCTAGCACAGATACGCAGTATTTT
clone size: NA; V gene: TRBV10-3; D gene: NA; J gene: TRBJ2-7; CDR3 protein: CAISEVHYEQYF; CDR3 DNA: TGTGCCATCAGTGAAGTACACTACGAGCAGTACTTC
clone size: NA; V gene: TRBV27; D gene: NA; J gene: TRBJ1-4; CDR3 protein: CASSLSGTGASGLFF; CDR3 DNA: TGTGCCAGCAGTCTATCCGGGACGGGGGCATCGGGACTGTTTTTT
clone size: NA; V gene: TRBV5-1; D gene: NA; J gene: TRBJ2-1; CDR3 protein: CASSLGDNYNEQFF; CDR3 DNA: TGCGCCAGCAGCTTGGGGGACAACTACAATGAGCAGTTCTTC
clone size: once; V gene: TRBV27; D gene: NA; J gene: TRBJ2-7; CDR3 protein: CASSSSYEQYF; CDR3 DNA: TGTGCCAGCTCCTCCTCCTACGAGCAGTACTTC
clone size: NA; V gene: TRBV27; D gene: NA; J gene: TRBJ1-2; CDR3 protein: CASRPRGSNYGYTF; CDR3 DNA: TGTGCCAGCAGACCCCGGGGTTCCAACTATGGCTACACCTTC
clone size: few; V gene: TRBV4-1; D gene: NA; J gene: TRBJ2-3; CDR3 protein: CASSQVGEEEYF; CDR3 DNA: TGCGCCAGCAGCCAAGTAGGCGAGGAGGAGTATTTT
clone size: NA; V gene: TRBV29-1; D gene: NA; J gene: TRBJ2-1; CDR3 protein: CSVGTAIGEQFF; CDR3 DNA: TGCAGCGTTGGGACAGCCATCGGTGAGCAGTTCTTC
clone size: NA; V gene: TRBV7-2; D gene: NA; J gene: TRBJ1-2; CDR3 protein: CASSPKAGHYGYTF; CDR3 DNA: TGTGCCAGCAGCCCAAAAGCAGGGCACTATGGCTACACCTTC
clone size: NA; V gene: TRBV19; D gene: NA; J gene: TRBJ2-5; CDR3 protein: CASLGETQYF; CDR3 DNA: TGTGCCAGTCTCGGAGAGACCCAGTACTTC
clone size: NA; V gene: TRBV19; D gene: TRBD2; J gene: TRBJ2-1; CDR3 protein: CASQASGGRDDEQFF; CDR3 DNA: TGTGCCAGCCAAGCTAGCGGGGGCAGGGACGATGAGCAGTTCTTC
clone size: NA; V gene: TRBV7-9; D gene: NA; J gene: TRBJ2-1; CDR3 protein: CGGSGDHNEQFF; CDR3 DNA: TGTGGCGGATCCGGGGACCACAATGAGCAGTTCTTC
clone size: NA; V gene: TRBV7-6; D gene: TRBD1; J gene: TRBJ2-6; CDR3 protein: CASSSGQLSGANVLTF; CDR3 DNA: TGTGCCAGCAGCTCGGGACAGCTCTCTGGGGCCAACGTCCTGACTTTC
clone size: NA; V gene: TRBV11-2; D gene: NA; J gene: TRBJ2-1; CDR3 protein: CASSRDDYSYNEQFF; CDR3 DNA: TGTGCCAGCAGCCGCGACGACTACTCCTACAATGAGCAGTTCTTC
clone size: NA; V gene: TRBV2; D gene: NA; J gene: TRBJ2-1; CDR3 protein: CASSEWAGDNNEQFF; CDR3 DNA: TGTGCCAGCAGTGAATGGGCGGGGGACAACAATGAGCAGTTCTTC
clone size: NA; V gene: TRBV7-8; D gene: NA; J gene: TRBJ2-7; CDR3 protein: CASSLVANYEQYF; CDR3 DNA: TGTGCCAGCAGCTTAGTGGCAAACTACGAGCAGTACTTC
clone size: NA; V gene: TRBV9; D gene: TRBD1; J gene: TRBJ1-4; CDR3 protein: CASSPPGGTNEKLFF; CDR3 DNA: TGTGCCAGCAGCCCCCCAGGGGGCACTAATGAAAAACTGTTTTTT
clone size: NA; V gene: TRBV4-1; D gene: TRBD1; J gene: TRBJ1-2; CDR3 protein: CASSQDQGGYGYTF; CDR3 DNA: TGCGCCAGCAGCCAAGATCAGGGGGGCTATGGCTACACCTTC
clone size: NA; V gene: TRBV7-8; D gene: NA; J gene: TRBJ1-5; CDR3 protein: CASSLSDTDQPQHF; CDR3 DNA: TGTGCCAGCAGCCTCTCCGACACAGATCAGCCCCAGCATTTT
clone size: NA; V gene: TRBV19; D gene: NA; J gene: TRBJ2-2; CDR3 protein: CASITQGTGELFF; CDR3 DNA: TGTGCCAGTATCACCCAGGGAACCGGGGAGCTGTTTTTT
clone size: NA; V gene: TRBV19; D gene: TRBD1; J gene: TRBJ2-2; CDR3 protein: CASRDTGGGNTGELFF; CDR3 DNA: TGTGCCAGTAGGGACACAGGGGGCGGTAACACCGGGGAGCTGTTTTTT